This entry describes one T cell receptor beta chain. Its antigen is not yet known. There are no base qualities to consult, and no much larger clone falls within one base. Whole blood was collected in K2EDTA tubes by collaborating institutions according to the institutions' own protocols. For TCRbeta analysis, collaborators shipped samples in one of three forms: frozen whole blood, isolated PBMCs, or DNA extracted from either of those sample types. V is pared back by 6 bases and J by 5 bases, with 14 bases lying between the germline termini. The cysteine opens and the phenylalanine closes a CDR3 of 15 amino acids. This entry keeps only the CDR3 DNA: 45 bases, framed from base 1. CDR1 and CDR2 are drawn from the germline V gene: MNHEY, SVGAGI. This entry comes from a study of blood T cell repertoires in COVID-19 (dated by TCRdb to 2020 to 2021). For the study in its entirety: Samples covering the acute and convalescent phases of COVID-19 were provided by collaborators in the United States, Italy and Spain. The prospective study material was composed of cDNA or gDNA derived from T cells, B-cell-depleted T cells, or PBMCs. Subjects who had been exposed to COVID-19, were actively infected with it, or had recovered from it provided the deeply sampled blood TCRbeta repertoires that made up the dataset. A freely available public database, intended as a resource for researchers studying the immune response to SARS-CoV-2, is where the repertoires were released. The samples were drawn from two sources: the first 160 participants of the ongoing ImmuneRACE study, and 1,254 subjects contributed by 6 global collaborators. Sample metadata almost always included a de-identified subject ID, COVID-19 status, age in years and sex. HLA class I and class II types, where available, came from metadata supplied by the sample provider rather than from assay-based typing.

TCRbeta CDR3 regions were amplified from genomic DNA using the immunoSEQ Assay, a bias-controlled multiplex PCR. On the authors' methods: The number of nucleated cells in each sample was estimated by amplification of reference gene primers within the assay. Sequence reads were collapsed and filtered to measure the absolute abundance of every unique TCRbeta CDR3 rearrangement. For each sample, productive Simpson clonality was calculated as the square root of Simpson's diversity index over productive rearrangements. TCRdb mirrors the immuneACCESS table, restricted to in-frame sequences. Some clones are absent from its copies; in checked studies, under half trace to an unresolved V gene, and the reason for the others is unknown. V, J and clone size reflect that table, while D and trimming were determined from the DNA. The sample table contains about 130,000 clones; only one count was recorded for less than 85% of them. Together, the top ten hold 12% of the sample.

What the authors observed across the whole study: The amount of clinical and demographic metadata varied by source and participant and was provided uncurated.

The receptor's source is a woman between 55 and 75 years old with acute or convalescent COVID-19. The source material was peripheral blood. The chain is made from TRBV6-5 and TRBJ1-6, and the D gene may be TRBD1, 5 bases matching. The CDR3 reads as follows: CASRPMTVNNSPLHF. DNA sequence: TGTGCCAGCAGACCAATGACAGTTAATAATTCACCCCTCCACTTT.